This T cell receptor (beta chain) was sequenced for a study of CD8 T cells in acute hepatitis C reinfection. Study context: CD8+ T cells recognizing the HCV NS3-1073 epitope were profiled acutely and after viral clearance.

This clone was seen once. The antigen is unknown. Time point of the sample: naive CD8 control sorted from an acute-time-point sample. General study findings and limits: Alphabeta pairing of public clonotypes could not be determined from bulk TCRbeta data.

Data came from immunoSEQ multiplex PCR; TCRdb stores just in-frame clones and leaves some out. The repertoire holds more than 35,000 clones, with around nine tenths as singletons. The clonotype comes from a man aged 25-45 years with chronic hepatitis C. Sequencing input: naive CD8+ T cells from PBMCs.

The CDR3 DNA is TGTGCCAGCAGTTACTCGAGTTTTACTGAAGCTTTCTTT. This codes for CASSYSSFTEAFF. The chain is built from TRBV6-5 and TRBJ1-1; the D is unclear. The V and J ends lost 0 bases and 5 bases respectively, with 7 bases between them. The CDR3 loop spans 13 amino acids. Germline assignment: CDR1 MNHEY and CDR2 SVGAGI.